This T cell receptor (beta chain) was found in a study of blood T cell repertoires in COVID-19. Across the study: Acute and convalescent COVID-19 samples came from the United States, Italy and Spain. PBMCs, B-cell-depleted T cells, or T cells were the source of the cDNA or gDNA that made up the material.

In the original processing: Estimation of nucleated cell counts was performed using reference gene primer amplification. Sequencing used immunoSEQ multiplex PCR; TCRdb keeps in-frame clones, though not all of them. V, J and clone size derive from that table, while D and trimming were established from the DNA sequence. The sample records over 300,000 clones, around 89% being singletons. The CDR3 is 15 residues long. The V gene lost 5 bases and the J gene lost 6 bases, with 17 bases spanning the gap. Germline values: CDR1 SGHTA, CDR2 FQGNSA. This receptor was identified in a man aged 18 to 29 with active or convalescent COVID-19. This chain joins TRBV7-2 and TRBJ1-5; D might be TRBD1 (5 bases). Source material: peripheral blood. CDR3 protein: CASSNRYGAGQPQHF. In DNA, the CDR3 is TGTGCCAGCAGCAACCGTTATGGGGCTGGTCAGCCCCAGCATTTT.